Below are 21 T cell receptor beta chains sequenced from a single sample in a study of blood T cell repertoires in COVID-19. Here immunoSEQ multiplex PCR was the method, and the copy in TCRdb shows in-frame clones only, minus some. This table has approximately 100,000 clones, 75% to 90% appearing once. Sequencing was carried out using peripheral blood. The receptor set was obtained from a woman older than 75 with active or convalescent COVID-19.

The gene calls are TRBV28 and TRBJ1-2, with TRBD1 as a possible D gene (6 bases). Germline CDR1 MDHEN, CDR2 SYDVKM. Trimming pared 10 bases from V and 0 bases from J, leaving 15 bases between. There are 14 residues in the CDR3. For the CDR3, the DNA is TGTGCCACCGAGACAGGACTAGCTAACTATGGCTACACCTTC. It yields the protein CATETGLANYGYTF.

The chain is built from TRBV18 and TRBJ1-4; 8 bases fit TRBD1. The CDR3 consists of 15 residues. Germline values: CDR1 KGHSH, CDR2 LQKENI. V was clipped by 2 bases and J by 6 bases; unmatched bases: 5. The CDR3 nucleotides are TGTGCCAGCTCACCATCAGAACAGGGGGATGAAAAACTGTTTTTT. Translating gives CASSPSEQGDEKLFF. Full variable domain (outside the CDR3, taken from reference TRBV18 and TRBJ1-4): NAGVMQNPRHLVRRRGQEARLRCSPMKGHSHVYWYRQLPEEGLKFMVYLQKENIIDESGMPKERFSAEFPKEGPSILRIQQVVRGDSAAYFCASSPSEQGDEKLFFGSGTQLSVL.

J is TRBJ2-7 and V is TRBV3-1 (or the pseudogene TRBV3-2), with D perhaps TRBD1 (7 bases). Trimming shortened V by 2 bases and J by 4 bases, and 12 bases separated the two germline ends. Germline CDR1 and CDR2: LGHDT and YNNKEL (reference sequence). The CDR3 consists of 14 residues. The CDR3 here is CASSQLPGGYEQYF. The CDR3 DNA is TGTGCCAGCAGCCAATTACCAGGGGGGTACGAGCAGTACTTC.

CDR3 nucleotide sequence: TGTGCCAGCAGCCCCCGCCCGCGGGGGTTCAGCGCTGGAAACACCATATATTTT. Translation: CASSPRPRGFSAGNTIYF. The gene calls are TRBV7-6 and TRBJ1-3; tentative D call: TRBD1 (5 bases). V was shortened by 5 bases and J by 2 bases, with 22 bases between the two germline ends. Germline V CDR1 and CDR2: SGHVS, FNYEAQ. The CDR3 consists of 18 residues. The full variable domain, its missing parts supplied by reference TRBV7-6 and TRBJ1-3, is GAGVSQSPRYKVTKRGQDVALRCDPISGHVSLYWYRQALGQGPEFLTYFNYEAQQDKSGLPNDRFSAERPEGSISTLTIQRTEQRDSAMYRCASSPRPRGFSAGNTIYFGEGSWLTVV.

This sequence joins TRBV18 and TRBJ2-3; 10 nucleotides agree with TRBD1. The CDR3 covers 15 residues. Per the germline V gene, CDR1 is KGHSH and CDR2 is LQKENI. The V and J ends lost 2 bases and 6 bases, in that order; junction bases with no gene match: 5. As DNA, the CDR3 is TGTGCCAGCTCACCATCGGGACAGGGGCAGGATACGCAGTATTTT. Translation: CASSPSGQGQDTQYF.

The V and J genes are TRBV5-4 and TRBJ2-3, with 10 bases aligning to TRBD1. V was clipped by 4 bases and J by 4 bases; unmatched bases: 6. CDR1 and CDR2 from the germline V gene are SGHNT and YYREEE (reference sequence). CDR3 length equals 15 residues. Here the CDR3 DNA reads TGTGCCAGCAGCGCCTCGGGACAGGGGTCAGATACGCAGTATTTT. This encodes CASSASGQGSDTQYF.

The chain has TRBV30 and TRBJ2-1, with D unresolved. V was pared by 4 bases and J by 6 bases, with 19 bases between. Looked up from germline, CDR1 is GTSNPN and CDR2 is SVGIG (reference sequence). This CDR3 has 15 residues. The DNA for the CDR3 is TGTGCCTGGAACCCCCTAGGAGTTTTCGGCAATGAGCAGTTCTTC. Protein product: CAWNPLGVFGNEQFF.

This chain's CDR3 is CAISVTGGNYEQYF. Here the CDR3 DNA reads TGTGCCATCAGTGTAACAGGGGGTAACTACGAGCAGTACTTC. The V call is TRBV10-3, the J call TRBJ2-7; 8 bases agree with TRBD1. Germline V CDR1 and CDR2: ENHRY, SYGVKD. The junction had 5 bases not matched to a gene; V was cut back by 4 bases and J by 3 bases. The CDR3 has 14 amino acids.

Many counts were recorded for this clone. The chain links TRBV7-2 to TRBJ2-7; D possibly corresponds to TRBD1 (6 bases). The CDR3 has 15 amino acids. V gave up 5 bases and J gave up 5 bases, with 19 bases separating them. Germline CDR1 SGHTA, CDR2 FQGNSA. CDR3 in amino acids: CASSPRTQGYDEQYF. DNA of the CDR3: TGTGCCAGCAGCCCCCGGACACAGGGCTACGACGAGCAGTACTTC.

As regards this clone: The junction departs from the called germline gene at one end, perhaps through a read error. The rearrangement links TRBV7-7 to TRBJ2-5; TRBD2 matches at 8 bases. Per germline, CDR1 SSHAT and CDR2 FNYEAQ (reference sequence). There are 14 residues in the CDR3. CDR3 amino acids: CASSFRGLGETQYF. CDR3 sequence (DNA): TGTGCTAGCAGCTTCCGGGGACTAGGGGAGACCCAGTACTTC.

The V call is TRBV7-3, the J call TRBJ1-6, with unresolved D. The CDR3 runs 15 residues. Germline loops: CDR1 SGHTA, CDR2 FQGTGA. Trimming stripped 3 bases from V and 10 bases from J, with 16 bases between. The DNA of the CDR3 is TGTGCCAGCAGCTTCCGGGCCCGGGGAGAATCACCCCTCCACTTT. Its translation is CASSFRARGESPLHF.

The chain combines TRBV28 with TRBJ2-1, with 10 bases aligning to TRBD2. The V and J ends lost 10 bases and 10 bases, in that order; junction bases with no gene match: 10. Germline V gene sequence: CDR1 MDHEN, CDR2 SYDVKM. The CDR3 consists of 13 residues. The CDR3 region is CATEQAGGGEQFF. The CDR3 DNA follows: TGTGCCACCGAGCAAGCGGGAGGGGGGGAGCAGTTCTTC.

This clone showed up just a few times. The chain has TRBV21-1 and TRBJ2-2; the table's D call TRBD1 went unverified against the DNA. TRBV21-1 is labeled a pseudogene. The CDR3 contains 16 residues. The CDR3, as DNA: TGTGCCAGCAGCATATATACAGGGTATAAGGCCGGGGAGCTGTTTTTT. Amino acid sequence: CASSIYTGYKAGELFF.

The chain couples TRBV6-6 to TRBJ1-5, with 7 bases fitting TRBD1. V lost 6 bases, J lost 4 bases, and 9 bases stayed unmatched. The CDR3 covers 15 residues. Per the germline V gene, CDR1 is MNHNY and CDR2 is SVGAGI (reference sequence). For the CDR3, the DNA is TGTGCCAGCAGCTACGACAGGGTCGAGAATCAGCCCCAGCATTTT. It is translated as CASSYDRVENQPQHF.

V usage is TRBV6-2 or TRBV6-3 and J usage is TRBJ1-5; D ambiguous. V was clipped by 6 bases and J by 4 bases, with 10 bases between them. This CDR3 spans 13 amino acids. CDR1 is MNHEY and CDR2 is SVGEGT in the germline V gene. The CDR3 coding sequence is TGTGCCAGCAGCCCCTGGCAAAATCAGCCCCAGCATTTT. This sequence encodes CASSPWQNQPQHF.

The chain uses TRBV9 and TRBJ2-3; perhaps TRBD2 as D (5 bases). Germline CDR1 is SGDLS and CDR2 is YYNGEE. Trimming cost V 4 bases and J 2 bases, with 11 bases left between them. The CDR3 extends over 14 amino acids. For the CDR3, the DNA is TGTGCCAGCAGCCCCGGGGTAGTCACAGATACGCAGTATTTT. Amino acid sequence: CASSPGVVTDTQYF.

The chain employs TRBV5-8 and TRBJ2-2, with 8 positions matching TRBD2. Trimming removed 4 bases from V and 7 bases from J; junction bases left unmatched: 21. Germline values: CDR1 SGHTS, CDR2 YDEGEE. The CDR3 contains 19 residues. This chain's CDR3 is CASSPRVVGSGSGIGELFF. CDR3 sequence (DNA): TGTGCCAGCAGCCCAAGGGTGGTAGGCAGCGGGAGTGGGATCGGGGAGCTGTTTTTT.

This clone has a handful of counts. In nucleotides, the CDR3 is TGTGCCAGCAGCCAAGGGGAGGCGAGAGGGAACGAGCAGTACTTC. Its protein product is CASSQGEARGNEQYF. The chain carries TRBV4-2 and TRBJ2-7; a possible D gene is TRBD2 (6 bases). Germline CDR1 is LGHNA and CDR2 is YNFKEQ. V was trimmed by 1 base and J by 5 bases, leaving 15 bases between them. This CDR3 spans 15 amino acids.

This clone has just one count. This rearrangement joins TRBV11-2 to TRBJ2-1; D may be TRBD2 (6 bases). Germline V gene data show CDR1 as SGHAT and CDR2 as FQNNGV. The CDR3 consists of 13 residues. The ends were cut back, 1 base at V and 11 bases at J, with 12 bases in the middle. CDR3 in DNA: TGTGCCAGCAGCTTAGGGGAGGCGGGTCAGCAGTTCTTC. Amino acids: CASSLGEAGQQFF.

The chain links TRBV4-2 to TRBJ2-1; D perhaps matches TRBD2 (6 bases). Germline CDR1 is LGHNA and CDR2 is YNFKEQ. The CDR3 has 16 residues. The V end was cut by 4 bases, the J end by 0 bases, with 13 bases between. CDR3 sequence (DNA): TGTGCCAGCAGCCCCTTCGGGAGCAGCTCCTACAATGAGCAGTTCTTC. It specifies CASSPFGSSSYNEQFF.

This chain uses TRBV7-3 with TRBJ2-1; 7 bases fit TRBD2. The CDR3 length is 14 residues. Per the germline V gene, CDR1 is SGHTA and CDR2 is FQGTGA. Trimming cost V 0 bases and J 8 bases; bases outside gene matches: 4. The CDR3 protein is CASSLTPGGDEQFF. CDR3 coding DNA: TGTGCCAGCAGCTTAACCCCGGGAGGCGATGAGCAGTTCTTC.